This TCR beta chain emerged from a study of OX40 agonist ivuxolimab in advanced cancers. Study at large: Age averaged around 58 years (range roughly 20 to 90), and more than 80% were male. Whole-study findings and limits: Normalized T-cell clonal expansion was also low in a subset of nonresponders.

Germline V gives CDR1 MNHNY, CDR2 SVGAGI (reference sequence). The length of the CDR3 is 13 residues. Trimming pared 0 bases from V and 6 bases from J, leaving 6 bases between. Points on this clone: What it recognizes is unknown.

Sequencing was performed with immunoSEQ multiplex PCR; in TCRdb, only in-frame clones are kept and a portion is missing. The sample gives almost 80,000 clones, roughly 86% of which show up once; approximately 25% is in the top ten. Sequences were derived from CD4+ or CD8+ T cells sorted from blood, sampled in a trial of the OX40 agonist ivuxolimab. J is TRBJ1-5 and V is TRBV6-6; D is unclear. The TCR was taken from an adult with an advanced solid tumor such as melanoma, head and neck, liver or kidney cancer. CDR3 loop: CASSYSDGQPQHF. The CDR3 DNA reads TGTGCCAGCAGTTACTCGGACGGTCAGCCCCAGCATTTT.